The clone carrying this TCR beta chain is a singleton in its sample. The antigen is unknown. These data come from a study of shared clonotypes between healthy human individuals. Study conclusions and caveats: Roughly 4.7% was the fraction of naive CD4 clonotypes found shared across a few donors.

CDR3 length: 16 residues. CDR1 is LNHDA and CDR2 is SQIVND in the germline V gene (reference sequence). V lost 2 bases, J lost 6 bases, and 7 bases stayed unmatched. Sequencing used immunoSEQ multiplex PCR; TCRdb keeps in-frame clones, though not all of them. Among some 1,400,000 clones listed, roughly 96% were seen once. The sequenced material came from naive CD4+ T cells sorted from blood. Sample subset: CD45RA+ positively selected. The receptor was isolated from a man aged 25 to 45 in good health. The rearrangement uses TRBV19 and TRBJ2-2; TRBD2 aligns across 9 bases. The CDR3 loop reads CASSIPAGGGSGELFF. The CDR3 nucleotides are TGTGCCAGTAGTATACCGGCGGGAGGGGGATCCGGGGAGCTGTTTTTT.